These T cell receptor beta chains were read from a single sample in a study of cytomegalovirus exposure and HLA in healthy donors. The data were produced by immunoSEQ multiplex PCR, yet TCRdb's version contains in-frame clones alone and is incomplete. The sample lists over 90,000 clones, more than 65% occurring once. The material sequenced was PBMCs. These receptors came from a woman aged 18 to 35 in good health and CMV-seropositive. Each CDR3 is given with its conserved first and last residue. The order of the fields is CDR3 length, V gene, J gene, D gene, clone size, CDR3 protein, CDR3 DNA. The D gene is left open where the match is weak. Expanded clones get a size class; other rows say once, few or many, or leave the size out.

14,TRBV30,TRBJ1-2,NA,NA,CAWSAYSLGHGYTF,TGTGCCTGGAGTGCATACAGCTTGGGGCATGGCTACACCTTC
14,TRBV25-1,TRBJ2-4,NA,few,CASSEEGSKNIQYF,TGTGCCAGCAGTGAGGAGGGGTCCAAAAACATTCAGTACTTC
16,TRBV6-5,TRBJ2-2,TRBD1,NA,CASSYSGTGPTGELFF,TGTGCCAGCAGTTACTCTGGGACAGGACCCACCGGGGAGCTGTTTTTT
18,TRBV27,TRBJ2-3,NA,NA,CASSLSRSTRPNTDTQYF,TGTGCCAGCAGTTTATCGCGTTCAACGAGGCCGAACACAGATACGCAGTATTTT
18,TRBV4-2,TRBJ1-6,NA,NA,CASSQDLWVGGVMFPLHF,TGTGCCAGCAGCCAAGATCTGTGGGTGGGGGGAGTGATGTTTCCCCTCCACTTT
14,TRBV4-1,TRBJ1-5,TRBD1,NA,CASSHPQGSQPQHF,TGCGCCAGCAGCCATCCACAGGGGAGTCAGCCCCAGCATTTT
17,TRBV25-1,TRBJ2-1,TRBD1,NA,CASSDLQQGASYNEQFF,TGTGCCAGCAGTGATTTGCAACAGGGGGCATCCTACAATGAGCAGTTCTTC
14,TRBV9,TRBJ1-2,TRBD1,NA,CASRGTGPFYGYTF,TGTGCCAGCAGGGGGACAGGCCCTTTCTATGGCTACACCTTC
13,TRBV7-3,TRBJ1-1,TRBD1,once,CASSFTGGSEAFF,TGTGCCAGCAGCTTCACAGGGGGCTCTGAAGCTTTCTTT
15,TRBV14,TRBJ2-2,NA,NA,CASSLGQTNTGELFF,TGTGCCAGCAGCCTCGGACAGACGAACACCGGGGAGCTGTTTTTT
13,TRBV5-6,TRBJ2-7,NA,NA,CASSNTGREEQYF,TGTGCCAGCAGCAACACAGGGAGAGAGGAGCAGTACTTC
16,TRBV9,TRBJ2-1,TRBD2,NA,CASSAQRGRIDNEQFF,TGTGCCAGCAGCGCCCAGCGGGGGCGGATAGACAATGAGCAGTTCTTC
15,TRBV28,TRBJ2-1,TRBD2,NA,CASKELADSYNEQFF,TGTGCCAGCAAGGAACTAGCGGATTCATACAATGAGCAGTTCTTC
11,TRBV23-1,TRBJ2-3,NA,NA,CASRPRDTQYF,TGCGCCAGCAGACCACGGGATACGCAGTATTTT
13,TRBV15,TRBJ2-2,TRBD2,NA,CATSERLAEELFF,TGTGCCACCAGCGAGCGACTAGCTGAGGAGCTGTTTTTT
19,TRBV10-1,TRBJ2-3,NA,NA,CASSDIRVEGLATANTQYF,TGCGCCAGCAGTGATATCAGAGTGGAGGGCCTGGCCACCGCCAATACGCAGTATTTT
13,TRBV25-1,TRBJ2-6,NA,NA,CATAVSGANVLTF,TGTGCCACCGCAGTGTCTGGGGCCAACGTCCTGACTTTC
13,TRBV25-1,TRBJ2-7,NA,NA,CASSEFSLYEQYF,TGTGCCAGCAGTGAATTTTCTCTCTACGAGCAGTACTTC
13,TRBV19,TRBJ2-7,NA,NA,CASSITGSYEQYF,TGTGCCAGTAGTATAACAGGGTCCTACGAGCAGTACTTC
17,TRBV5-5,TRBJ1-2,NA,NA,CASSWGGEGKSPGGYTF,TGTGCCAGCAGCTGGGGGGGAGAGGGAAAGAGTCCGGGTGGCTACACCTTC
16,TRBV7-2,TRBJ2-1,TRBD1,few,CASSPAGTGVYNEQFF,TGTGCCAGCAGCCCCGCCGGGACAGGGGTTTACAATGAGCAGTTCTTC
16,TRBV5-4,TRBJ2-3,NA,once,CASSLKDSLSTDTQYF,TGTGCCAGCAGCTTGAAGGACAGCCTTAGCACAGATACGCAGTATTTT
16,TRBV2,TRBJ1-5,TRBD1,NA,CASSEAGAGGSQPQHF,TGTGCCAGCAGTGAAGCGGGGGCAGGGGGCTCTCAGCCCCAGCATTTT
15,TRBV9,TRBJ1-4,TRBD1,NA,CASSEGATTNEKLFF,TGTGCCAGCAGCGAGGGGGCAACAACTAATGAAAAACTGTTTTTT
14,TRBV6-5,TRBJ2-5,NA,NA,CASSYSRQGETQYF,TGTGCCAGCAGTTACTCTAGGCAGGGAGAGACCCAGTACTTC
14,TRBV19,TRBJ1-1,NA,NA,CASSIRGYNTEAFF,TGTGCCAGTAGTATTAGAGGTTATAACACTGAAGCTTTCTTT
16,TRBV13,TRBJ1-6,NA,NA,CASRRSPSSYNSPLHF,TGTGCCAGCAGACGTTCACCGAGCTCCTATAATTCACCCCTCCACTTT
16,TRBV5-1,TRBJ2-2,TRBD1,NA,CASSLVGQGVSGELFF,TGCGCCAGCAGCTTGGTGGGACAGGGAGTCAGCGGGGAGCTGTTTTTT
15,TRBV5-1,TRBJ2-3,NA,NA,CASSLESGITDTQYF,TGCGCCAGCAGCTTGGAGTCAGGGATCACAGATACGCAGTATTTT
19,TRBV28,TRBJ2-4,TRBD1,NA,CTSSSPGTGGRLAKNIQYF,TGTACCAGCAGTTCCCCCGGGACAGGGGGCCGGCTAGCCAAAAACATTCAGTACTTC
14,TRBV10-2,TRBJ1-1,TRBD1,medium-sized,CASSTTGFNTEAFF,TGCGCCAGCAGTACGACAGGGTTTAACACTGAAGCTTTCTTT
14,TRBV30,TRBJ1-1,TRBD1,once,CAWDEQGAVTEAFF,TGTGCCTGGGACGAACAGGGGGCGGTCACTGAAGCTTTCTTT
13,TRBV27,TRBJ1-4,NA,NA,CASSLRGSPTLFF,TGTGCCAGCAGTTTAAGGGGCTCGCCCACGCTGTTTTTT
17,TRBV4-3,TRBJ2-2,TRBD2,NA,CASSRELAAANTGELFF,TGCGCCAGCAGCCGCGAACTAGCGGCTGCGAACACCGGGGAGCTGTTTTTT
13,TRBV30,TRBJ2-1,NA,NA,CAWSSSTLAVGFF,TGTGCCTGGAGTTCGAGCACTCTAGCAGTAGGGTTCTTC